This entry describes one T cell receptor beta chain. This entry belongs to a study of blood T cell repertoires in COVID-19. Study-level information: Samples came from the United States, Italy and Spain, spanning acute and convalescent COVID-19. PBMCs, B-cell-depleted T cells, or T cells were the source of the cDNA or gDNA that made up the material.

V gave up 5 bases and J gave up 7 bases, with 18 bases separating them. CDR1 and CDR2 (germline): MDHEN, SYDVKM. This CDR3 is 15 amino acids long. In the authors' workflow: Amplified reference gene primers provided the basis for estimating nucleated cell counts. Some clones are missing from TCRdb's copy, which holds only in-frame ones; the method was immunoSEQ multiplex PCR. The V and J calls and clone size come from that table; D and trimming were worked out from the DNA. This table has hundreds of thousands of clones, 85% appearing once. The V and J genes are TRBV28 and TRBJ1-3, with a weak D call TRBD1 (6 bases). The material sequenced was peripheral blood. The receptor was derived from a woman under 30 with acute or convalescent COVID-19. The DNA for the CDR3 is TGTGCCAGCAGTGAGGGGACAAAGAGAATGAACACCATATATTTT. The encoded protein is CASSEGTKRMNTIYF.